Listed below are T cell receptor beta chains from one sample, sequenced in a study of T cell responses to AZD1222 COVID-19 vaccine. Profiled with immunoSEQ multiplex PCR; TCRdb holds only in-frame clones, not every one. The data show some 150,000 clones, 75% to 85% seen once. The material sequenced was peripheral blood, taken on day 0 of MenACWY control vaccination. These receptors were taken from an adult in good health. Both conserved end residues are part of each CDR3. A D gene is named only where the DNA matches it firmly. A row's size may be missing; if present it is once, few, many or a size class.

TRBV5-8	TRBJ2-2	few	TRBD2	TGTGCCAGCAGCTTAGCGGGGGGCTACACCGGGGAGCTGTTTTTT	CASSLAGGYTGELFF
TRBV28	TRBJ1-2	.	.	TGTGCCACCCGTTCGGGCTATGGCTACACCTTC	CATRSGYGYTF
TRBV10-1	TRBJ2-3	.	.	TGCGCCAGCAGTGAAAACACAGATACGCAGTATTTT	CASSENTDTQYF
TRBV5-5	TRBJ1-4	.	TRBD1	TGTGCCAGCAGCCCAGGGGGCCCTAATGAAAAACTGTTTTTT	CASSPGGPNEKLFF
TRBV3-1/TRBV3-2	TRBJ2-7	.	.	TGTGCCAGCAGCCAACACCCGGGTGAATACGAGCAGTACTTC	CASSQHPGEYEQYF
TRBV18	TRBJ2-7	.	.	TGTGCCAGCTCACCACCGAACCCCGCACGTAGTGACTACGAGCAGTACTTC	CASSPPNPARSDYEQYF
TRBV12-5	TRBJ1-1	.	.	TGTGCTAGTGGTTTTGACGGTGTCACTGAAGCTTTCTTT	CASGFDGVTEAFF
TRBV7-8	TRBJ1-1	.	.	TGTGCCAGCAGCTTGATGGATTCCACTGAAGCTTTCTTT	CASSLMDSTEAFF
TRBV7-2	TRBJ2-7	.	.	TGTGCCAGCAGCTTAAAAGGGGTTCGGTACGAGCAGTACTTC	CASSLKGVRYEQYF
TRBV24-1	TRBJ2-5	.	.	TGTGCCACCAGTCGCCCGGGGGAAGAGACCCAGTACTTC	CATSRPGEETQYF
TRBV7-2	TRBJ1-2	.	.	TGTGCCAGCAGCCCCGATAGGGGAGTGGGGGCTGGCTACACCTTC	CASSPDRGVGAGYTF
TRBV5-1	TRBJ2-5	.	TRBD2	TGCGCCAGCAGCCCACGACTAGCGGGGGAGACCCAGTACTTC	CASSPRLAGETQYF
TRBV10-3	TRBJ1-4	.	.	TGTGCCATCAGTGAGTCTACAGGGAGGGAAAAACTGTTTTTT	CAISESTGREKLFF
TRBV7-9	TRBJ2-3	.	TRBD2	TGTGCCAGCAGCCCTGACGGGGGGAGAGATACGCAGTATTTT	CASSPDGGRDTQYF
TRBV7-8	TRBJ2-2	once	TRBD2	TGTGCCAGCAGCTCCACCGGGACTAGCGGGGGGCCGAACACCGGGGAGCTGTTTTTT	CASSSTGTSGGPNTGELFF
TRBV3-1/TRBV3-2	TRBJ1-1	.	.	TGTGCCACGAGCGCCGGGCTCCTCATGAACACTGAAGCTTTCTTT	CATSAGLLMNTEAFF
TRBV28	TRBJ1-2	.	.	TGTGCCAGCAGTTTGGGGGGACCGTCAGGCTACACCTTC	CASSLGGPSGYTF
TRBV18	TRBJ1-5	.	.	TGTGCCAGCTCACGGGAAGGGACTGATCCGCTACCCCAGCATTTT	CASSREGTDPLPQHF
TRBV5-5	TRBJ1-6	few	TRBD1	TGTGCCAGCAGCAGCGCAGGGGGCAATTCACCCCTCCACTTT	CASSSAGGNSPLHF
TRBV14	TRBJ1-1	.	.	TGTGCCAGCAGCCAGTCTGGGCCGGCTTTCTTT	CASSQSGPAFF
TRBV5-6	TRBJ1-6	.	.	TGTGCCAGCAGCTTGGGACAGCAAAATTCACCCCTCCACTTT	CASSLGQQNSPLHF
TRBV27	TRBJ1-1	.	.	TGTGCCAGCAGTCCCCGACCGGGACACTGGGGAACTGAAGCTTTCTTT	CASSPRPGHWGTEAFF
TRBV7-3	TRBJ2-1	.	TRBD2	TGTGCCAGCAGCCAACTAGCGGGGGGGCGAAATGAGCAGTTCTTC	CASSQLAGGRNEQFF
TRBV2	TRBJ2-1	.	TRBD2	TGTGCCAGCCGAGGGAGCGGGGGGTATGGTGAGCAGTTCTTC	CASRGSGGYGEQFF
TRBV7-9	TRBJ2-7	once	TRBD2	TGTGCCAGCAGCTTTAGGGGAGGGGCCAGCTCCTACGAGCAGTACTTC	CASSFRGGASSYEQYF
TRBV6-5	TRBJ2-1	.	TRBD2	TGTGCCAACGACGCCGCGGGGGGGACCTACAATGAGCAGTTCTTC	CANDAAGGTYNEQFF
TRBV19	TRBJ2-6	.	TRBD1	TGTGCCAGTGGGGACAGGAGCTCTGGGGCCAACGTCCTGACTTTC	CASGDRSSGANVLTF
TRBV3-1/TRBV3-2	TRBJ1-4	.	TRBD1	TGTGCCAGCAGCCCACCGGGACAGACCAATGAAAAACTGTTTTTT	CASSPPGQTNEKLFF
TRBV7-8	TRBJ2-2	.	.	TGTGCCAGCAGCTTAAGGGCCGGGGAGCTGTTTTTT	CASSLRAGELFF
TRBV28	TRBJ1-1	.	.	TGTGCCAGCACCGGGGGGGCTGAAGCTTTCTTT	CASTGGAEAFF
TRBV6-4	TRBJ1-2	.	.	TGTGCCAGCAGTGAAGTTGGTTCCCGGTTC	CASSEVGSRF
TRBV11-2	TRBJ1-2	.	.	TGTGCCAGCAGCTTAGAACCGGGCGGGAACTATGGCTACACCTTC	CASSLEPGGNYGYTF
TRBV29-1	TRBJ2-5	.	.	TGCAGCGTTGTGGCCACCAGGAGAGAGACCCAGTACTTC	CSVVATRRETQYF
TRBV27	TRBJ2-7	.	.	TGTGCCAGCAGGTCGGCAGGGAGTTCCTACGAGCAGTACTTC	CASRSAGSSYEQYF
TRBV3-1/TRBV3-2	TRBJ2-5	.	.	TGTGCCAGCAGCCAAGGAGGAGGGGAGACCCAGTACTTC	CASSQGGGETQYF
TRBV3-1/TRBV3-2	TRBJ2-2	.	.	TGTGCCAGCAGCTTACGATTCACCGGGGAGCTGTTTTTT	CASSLRFTGELFF
TRBV2	TRBJ2-3	few	TRBD2	TGTGCCAGCAGGGATCTAGCGGGGGGGCCCACAGATACGCAGTATTTT	CASRDLAGGPTDTQYF
TRBV2	TRBJ1-2	.	.	TGTGCCAGCAGTGAAGCGCGGGGTAAGGGCTATGGCTACACCTTC	CASSEARGKGYGYTF
TRBV15	TRBJ1-1	.	TRBD1	TGTGCCACCAGCAGAGATGTCACAGGGGGGGCAGCTTTCTTT	CATSRDVTGGAAFF
TRBV11-2	TRBJ1-4	.	.	TGTGCCAGCAGCTTAGGCCAGAGGGAAAAACTGTTTTTT	CASSLGQREKLFF
TRBV20-1	TRBJ2-7	few	.	TGCAGTGCTAGTACGGGACCTGGCTCCTACGAGCAGTACTTC	CSASTGPGSYEQYF
TRBV7-8	TRBJ1-2	.	.	TGTGCCAGCAGCCTTGGCGACAGCCCGGGGACCTTC	CASSLGDSPGTF